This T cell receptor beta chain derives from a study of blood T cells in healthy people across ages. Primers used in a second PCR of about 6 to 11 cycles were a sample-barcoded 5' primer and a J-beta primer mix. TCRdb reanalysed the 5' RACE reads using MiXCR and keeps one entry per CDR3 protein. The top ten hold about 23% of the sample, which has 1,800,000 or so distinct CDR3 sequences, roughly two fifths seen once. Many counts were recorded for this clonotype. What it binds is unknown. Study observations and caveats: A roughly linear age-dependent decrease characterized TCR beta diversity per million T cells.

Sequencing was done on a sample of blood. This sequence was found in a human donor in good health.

The CDR3 coding sequence is TGCAGTGCCCCATGGGCGGGGGACGCCTACGAGCAGTACTTC. It specifies CSAPWAGDAYEQYF. The chain uses TRBV20-1 and TRBJ2-7; 7 bases match TRBD2. The V and J ends lost 6 bases and 2 bases, in that order; junction bases with no gene match: 10. The CDR3 has 14 amino acids. Germline V lookup: CDR1 DFQATT, CDR2 SNEGSKA (reference sequence).